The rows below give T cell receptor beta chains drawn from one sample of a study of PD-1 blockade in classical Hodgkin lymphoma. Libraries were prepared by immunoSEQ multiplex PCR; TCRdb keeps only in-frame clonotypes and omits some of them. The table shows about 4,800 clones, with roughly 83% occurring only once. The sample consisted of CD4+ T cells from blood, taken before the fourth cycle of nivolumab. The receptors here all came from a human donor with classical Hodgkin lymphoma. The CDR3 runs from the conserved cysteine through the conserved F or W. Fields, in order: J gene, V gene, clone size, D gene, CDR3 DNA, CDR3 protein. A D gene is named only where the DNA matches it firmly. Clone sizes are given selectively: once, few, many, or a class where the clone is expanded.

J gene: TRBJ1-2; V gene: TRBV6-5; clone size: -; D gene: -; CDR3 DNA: TGTGCCAGCAGTTACTCGGTAGGGGGGGGCTATGGCTACACCTTC; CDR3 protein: CASSYSVGGGYGYTF
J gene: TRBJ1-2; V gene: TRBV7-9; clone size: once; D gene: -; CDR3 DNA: TGTGCCAGCAGCTCATCCCCCGTCACAGGGACCGGCTACACCTTC; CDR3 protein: CASSSSPVTGTGYTF
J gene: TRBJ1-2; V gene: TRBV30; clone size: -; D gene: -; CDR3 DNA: TGTGCCTGGAGGGATAACAGTCGGGGCTACACCTTC; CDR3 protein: CAWRDNSRGYTF
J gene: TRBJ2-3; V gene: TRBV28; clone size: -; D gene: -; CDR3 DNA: TGTGCCAGCAGAATCGACAGCACAGATACGCAGTATTTT; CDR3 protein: CASRIDSTDTQYF
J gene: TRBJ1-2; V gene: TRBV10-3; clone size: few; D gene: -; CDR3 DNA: TGTGCCATCAGTGGGTCAGGGATCTATGGCTACACCTTC; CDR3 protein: CAISGSGIYGYTF
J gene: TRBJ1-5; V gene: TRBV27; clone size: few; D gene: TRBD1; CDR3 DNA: TGTGCCTCACAGGGGACCATTGGTAATCAGCCCCAGCATTTT; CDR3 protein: CASQGTIGNQPQHF
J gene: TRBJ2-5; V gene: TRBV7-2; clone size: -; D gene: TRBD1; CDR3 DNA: TGTGCCAGCAGCTTTATAGGGACAGGGTACCAAGAGACCCAGTACTTC; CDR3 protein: CASSFIGTGYQETQYF
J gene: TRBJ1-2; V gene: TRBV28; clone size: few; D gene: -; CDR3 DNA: TGTGCCAGCAGGATAAGGGGCGCTGGTAACTATGGCTACACCTTC; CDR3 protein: CASRIRGAGNYGYTF
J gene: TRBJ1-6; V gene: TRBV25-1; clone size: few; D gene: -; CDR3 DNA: TGTGCCAGCAGTGAATGGGGCGGTAATTCACCCCTCCACTTT; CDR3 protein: CASSEWGGNSPLHF
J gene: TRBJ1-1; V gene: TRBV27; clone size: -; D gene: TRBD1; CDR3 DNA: TGTGCCAGCAACAGACAGGGACCGAACACTGAAGCTTTCTTT; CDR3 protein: CASNRQGPNTEAFF
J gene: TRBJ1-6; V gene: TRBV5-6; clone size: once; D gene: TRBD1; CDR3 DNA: TGTGCCAGCAGCGCCCAGGGACAGGGGGCGTCGACATCCCTCCACTTT; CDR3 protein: CASSAQGQGASTSLHF
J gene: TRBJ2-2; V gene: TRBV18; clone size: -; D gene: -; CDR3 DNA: TGTGCCAGCTCAACGGGGGCGGGGTCGAGCACCGGGGAGCTGTTTTTT; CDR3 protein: CASSTGAGSSTGELFF
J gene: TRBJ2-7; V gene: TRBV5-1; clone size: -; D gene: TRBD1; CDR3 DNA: TGCGCCAGCAGCTTGGCCATCCCGGGACAGGGCATCTACGAGCAGTACTTC; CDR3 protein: CASSLAIPGQGIYEQYF
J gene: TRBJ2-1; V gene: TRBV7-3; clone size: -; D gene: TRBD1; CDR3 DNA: TGTGCCAGCAGCGCTTTCCACCGGGACAGGAACTCCAATGAGCAGTTCTTC; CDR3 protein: CASSAFHRDRNSNEQFF
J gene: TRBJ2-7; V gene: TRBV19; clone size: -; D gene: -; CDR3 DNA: TGTGCCAGTAGTTCGCAGGGGACCTACGAGCAGTACTTC; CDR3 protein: CASSSQGTYEQYF
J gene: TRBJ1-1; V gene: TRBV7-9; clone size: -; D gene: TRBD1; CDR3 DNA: TGTGCCAGCAGCCCCAGGGGGAAGAAGACTTACACTGAAGCTTTCTTT; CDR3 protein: CASSPRGKKTYTEAFF
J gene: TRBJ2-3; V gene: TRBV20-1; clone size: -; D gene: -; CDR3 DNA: TGCAGTGCTAGTCGCACAGATACGCAGTATTTT; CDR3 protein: CSASRTDTQYF
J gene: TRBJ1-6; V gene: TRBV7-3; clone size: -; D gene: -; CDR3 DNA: TGTGCCAGCAGCTTAAATAATAATTCACCCCTCCACTTT; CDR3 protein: CASSLNNNSPLHF
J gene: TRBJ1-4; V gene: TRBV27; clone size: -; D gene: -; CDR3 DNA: TGTGCCAGCAGTCCCGAATCTCGGTGGGCTAATGAAAAACTGTTTTTT; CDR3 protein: CASSPESRWANEKLFF
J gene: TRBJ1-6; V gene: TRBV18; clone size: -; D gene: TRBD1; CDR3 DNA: TGTGCCAGCTCACCCGCTCACCGGGACAGAAATTCACCCCTCCACTTT; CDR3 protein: CASSPAHRDRNSPLHF
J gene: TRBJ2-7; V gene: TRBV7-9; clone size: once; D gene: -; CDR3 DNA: TGTGCCAGCAGCCGTATGGGACTTAACGCCGGACACTTC; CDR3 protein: CASSRMGLNAGHF
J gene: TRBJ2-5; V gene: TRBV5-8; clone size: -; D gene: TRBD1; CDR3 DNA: TGTGCCAGCAGCTCCGGACAGGGAAGGACCCAGTACTTC; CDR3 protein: CASSSGQGRTQYF
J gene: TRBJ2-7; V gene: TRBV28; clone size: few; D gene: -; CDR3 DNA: TGTGCCACGACGGGCCTCGCCGAGCAGTACTTC; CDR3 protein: CATTGLAEQYF
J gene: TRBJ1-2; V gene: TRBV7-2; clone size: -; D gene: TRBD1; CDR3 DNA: TGTGCCAGCAGCCCACACAGGGGGCGGAGGGGCTACACCTTC; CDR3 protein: CASSPHRGRRGYTF
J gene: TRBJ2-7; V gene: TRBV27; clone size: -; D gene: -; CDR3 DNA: TGTGCCAGCAGTTTAGCCTACGAGCAGTACTTC; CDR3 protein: CASSLAYEQYF
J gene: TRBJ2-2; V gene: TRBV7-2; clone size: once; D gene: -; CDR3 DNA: TGTGCCAGCAGCTTAGTGGCTCCGAACACCGGGGAGCTGTTTTTT; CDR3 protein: CASSLVAPNTGELFF
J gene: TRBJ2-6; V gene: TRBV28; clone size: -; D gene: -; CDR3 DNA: TGTGCCAGCAGTTTCGTCCCCCGGAAACAGGTCTCTGGGGCCAACGTCCTGACTTTC; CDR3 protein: CASSFVPRKQVSGANVLTF
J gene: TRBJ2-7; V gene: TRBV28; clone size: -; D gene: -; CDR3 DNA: TGTGCCAGCAGCACGACCAACCCCTACGAGCAGTACTTC; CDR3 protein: CASSTTNPYEQYF
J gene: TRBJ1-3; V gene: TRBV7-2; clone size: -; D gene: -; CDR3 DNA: TGTGCCAGCAGCCGTCAGGGGACTCTCTCTGGAAACACCATATATTTT; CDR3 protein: CASSRQGTLSGNTIYF
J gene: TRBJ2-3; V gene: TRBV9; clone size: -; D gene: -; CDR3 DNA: TGTGCCAGCAGCGCGCCGGGGCCGGGGAGAGATACGCAGTATTTT; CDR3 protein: CASSAPGPGRDTQYF
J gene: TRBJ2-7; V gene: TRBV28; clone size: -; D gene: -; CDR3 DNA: TGTGCCAGCAGTTTATACGTCTACGAGCAGTACTTC; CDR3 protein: CASSLYVYEQYF
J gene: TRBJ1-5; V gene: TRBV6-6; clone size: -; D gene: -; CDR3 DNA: TGTGCCAGCAGTGCAGGCCGCAATCAGCCCCAGCATTTT; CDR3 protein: CASSAGRNQPQHF
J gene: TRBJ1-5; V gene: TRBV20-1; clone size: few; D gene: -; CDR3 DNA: TGCAGTGCTAGCCGGGATCAGCCCCAGCATTTT; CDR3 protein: CSASRDQPQHF
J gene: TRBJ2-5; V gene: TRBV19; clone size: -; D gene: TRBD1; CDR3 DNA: TGTGCCAGTAGTCCGCGACAGGGAGAGACCCAGTACTTC; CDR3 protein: CASSPRQGETQYF
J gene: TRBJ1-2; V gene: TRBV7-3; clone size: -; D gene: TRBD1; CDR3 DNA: TGTGCCAGCAGCCAACAGGGGGAGGATGGCTACACCTTC; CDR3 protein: CASSQQGEDGYTF
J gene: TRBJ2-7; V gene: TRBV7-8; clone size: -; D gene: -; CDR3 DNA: TGTGCCAGCAGCCCGCCTGGGCCACCCTCCGAGCAGTACTTC; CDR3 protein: CASSPPGPPSEQYF
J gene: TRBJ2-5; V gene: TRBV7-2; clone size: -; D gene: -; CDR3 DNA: TGTGCCAGCAGCTTAGCGCAAGAGACCCAGTACTTC; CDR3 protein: CASSLAQETQYF
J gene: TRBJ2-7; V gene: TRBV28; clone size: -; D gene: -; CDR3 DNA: TGTGCCAGCAGTCTCGGGACACCCTACGAGCAGTACTTC; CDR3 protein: CASSLGTPYEQYF
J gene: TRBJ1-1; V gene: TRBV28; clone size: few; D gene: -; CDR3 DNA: TGTGCCGGTGGTAGGGTCATTGGCACTGAAGCTTTCTTT; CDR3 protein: CAGGRVIGTEAFF
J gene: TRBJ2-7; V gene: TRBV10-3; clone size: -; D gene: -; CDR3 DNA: TGTGCCATCAGTGCCCGAGAGGGGGAACAGCAGTACTTC; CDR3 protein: CAISAREGEQQYF
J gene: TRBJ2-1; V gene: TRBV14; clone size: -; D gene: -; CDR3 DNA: TGTGCCAGCAGCCCCCTTGGAGCGGGTCACTACAATGAGCAGTTCTTC; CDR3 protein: CASSPLGAGHYNEQFF
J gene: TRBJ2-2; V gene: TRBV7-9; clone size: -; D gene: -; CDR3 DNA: TGTGCCAGCACCGAAGGGACGGTGAACACCGGGGAGCTGTTTTTT; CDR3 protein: CASTEGTVNTGELFF
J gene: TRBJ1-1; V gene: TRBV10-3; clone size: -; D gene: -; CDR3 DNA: TGTGCCATCAGTGAGGGGAGAACTGAAGCTTTCTTT; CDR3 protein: CAISEGRTEAFF
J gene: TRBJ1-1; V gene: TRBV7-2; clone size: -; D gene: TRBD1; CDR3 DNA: TGTGCCAGCAACCCGGGACAGGCGAACACTGAAGCTTTCTTT; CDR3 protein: CASNPGQANTEAFF
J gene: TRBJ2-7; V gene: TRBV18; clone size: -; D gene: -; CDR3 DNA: TGTGCCAGCTCACCCCAGGGCAGGGGGGCCTACGAGCAGTACTTC; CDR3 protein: CASSPQGRGAYEQYF
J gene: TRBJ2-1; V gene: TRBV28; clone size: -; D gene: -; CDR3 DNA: TGTGCCAGCATCCGGGCAGGGTTTAGCTCCTACAATGAGCAGTTCTTC; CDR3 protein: CASIRAGFSSYNEQFF
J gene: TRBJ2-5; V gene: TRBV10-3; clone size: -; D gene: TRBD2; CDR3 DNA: TGTGCCATCAGTCGGACTAGCGGGGGTCAAGGGACCCAGTACTTC; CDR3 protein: CAISRTSGGQGTQYF
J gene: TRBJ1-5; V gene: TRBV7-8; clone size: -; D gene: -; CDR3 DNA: TGTGCCAGCAGCTTCGGGAGACAAGGGGGTCAGCCCCAGCATTTT; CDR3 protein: CASSFGRQGGQPQHF
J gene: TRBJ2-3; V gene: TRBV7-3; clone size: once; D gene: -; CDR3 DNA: TGTGCCAGCAGCTCCCGCGGCCCAGAAGATACGCAGTATTTT; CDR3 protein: CASSSRGPEDTQYF
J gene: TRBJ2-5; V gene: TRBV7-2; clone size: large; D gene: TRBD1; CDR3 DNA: TGTGCCAGCAGCTTCGTACAGGGGGCTGGAGTGACCCAGTACTTC; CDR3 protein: CASSFVQGAGVTQYF
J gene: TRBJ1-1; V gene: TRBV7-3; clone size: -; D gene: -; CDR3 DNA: TGTGCCAGCAGCCCGGGTGGTGGCAGGAGAAACACTGAAGCTTTCTTT; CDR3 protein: CASSPGGGRRNTEAFF
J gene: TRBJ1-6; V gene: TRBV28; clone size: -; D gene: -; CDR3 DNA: TGTGCCAGCAGCCTGGGGCCGAGCTCCTATAATTCACCCCTCCACTTT; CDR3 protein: CASSLGPSSYNSPLHF
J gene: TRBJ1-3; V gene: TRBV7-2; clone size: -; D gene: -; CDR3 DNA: TGTGCCAGCAGCTTAGGGGGCTCCGGAAACACCATATATTTT; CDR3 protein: CASSLGGSGNTIYF
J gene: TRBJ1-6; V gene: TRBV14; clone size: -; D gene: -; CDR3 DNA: TGTGCCAGCAGCCGACAGACAGGTTCACCCCTCCACTTT; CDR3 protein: CASSRQTGSPLHF
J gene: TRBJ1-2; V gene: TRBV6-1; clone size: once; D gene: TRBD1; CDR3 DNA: TGTGCCAGTACAGGGGGCTATGGCTACACCTTC; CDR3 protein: CASTGGYGYTF
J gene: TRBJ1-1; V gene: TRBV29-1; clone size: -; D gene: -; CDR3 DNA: TGCAGCGTTGAAGATGTACTGAACACTGAAGCTTTCTTT; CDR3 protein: CSVEDVLNTEAFF
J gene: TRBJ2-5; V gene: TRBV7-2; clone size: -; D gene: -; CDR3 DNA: TGTGCCAGCAGCTTTCAAGAGACCCAGTACTTC; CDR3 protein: CASSFQETQYF
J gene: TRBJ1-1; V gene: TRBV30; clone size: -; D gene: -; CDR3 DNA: TGTGCCTGGAGTGGGGGGAGAGCTTTCTTT; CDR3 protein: CAWSGGRAFF
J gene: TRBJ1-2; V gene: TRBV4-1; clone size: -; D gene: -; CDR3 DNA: TGCGCCAGCAGCCAAGATCTCTGGGGCTCGCGGTATGGCTACACCTTC; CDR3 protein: CASSQDLWGSRYGYTF
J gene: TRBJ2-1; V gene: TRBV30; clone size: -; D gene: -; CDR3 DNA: TGTGCCTGGAGTTGGGGTACCTACAATGAGCAGTTCTTC; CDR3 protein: CAWSWGTYNEQFF